This TCR beta chain was identified in a study of CD8 T cell repertoires and HIV-1 epitope variants. On the study more broadly: Separate wells received one of Twenty-five Gag or Nef variant peptides. Tested: three Gag epitope families, Nef HW9 and YT9. Points from the study as a whole: The TAALDMSHF plasma variant had no responses, unlike KF9 (roughly five clonotypes) and HW9 (one).

This CDR3 comprises 14 residues. V dropped 8 bases and J dropped 4; count of bases not matched to a gene: 6. CDR1 is MNHNS, CDR2 SASEGT, per germline. Concerning this clone itself: Its antigen is not known.

Only in-frame clones appear in the TCRdb table, and some are missing; sequencing was by immunoSEQ multiplex PCR. Here the sample spans a few thousand clones, roughly 65% being singletons. The source of this sequence is a male donor with HIV. V and J are TRBV6-1 and TRBJ2-3; 10 bases fit TRBD2. Sequencing was done on a sample of cultured CD8+ T cells derived from PBMCs. CDR3 loop: CASPSGSFPDTQYF. The CDR3 nucleotides are TGTGCCAGCCCTAGCGGGAGTTTTCCAGATACGCAGTATTTT.